The 25 T cell receptor beta chains given below trace back to one sample, sequenced in a study of spatial heterogeneity in lung cancer. Study observations and caveats: Higher tumor mutation counts went along with higher counts of expanded intratumoral alpha and beta TCRs.

Their antigen targets remain unknown. TCRdb called the 5' RACE reads again in MiXCR, with one record for every CDR3 protein. The data show 18,000 or so distinct CDR3 sequences, 5.8% seen once. The time point was: sample taken at primary tumor resection. The sequences come from lung tumor tissue, collected at surgery. The source is a female donor with early-stage non-small cell lung cancer.

This clonotype came up many times. The library was built for alpha chains, so this beta chain is an off-target read and its size means little. The chain joins TRBV20-1 to TRBJ1-3; D is undetermined. This CDR3 region has 13 residues. The germline CDR1 and CDR2 sequences are DFQATT and SNEGSKA (reference sequence). Trimming took off 6 bases at V and 4 bases at J, with 13 bases between the two ends. The CDR3, as DNA: TGCAGTGCCCTTCGCGTGCCCGGAAACACCATATATTTT. As protein: CSALRVPGNTIYF.

Details on this clonotype: Little can be read into the size of this beta chain, an off-target read in a library designed for alpha chains. The rearrangement uses TRBV4-2 and TRBJ2-1, with 11 bases aligning to TRBD2. Trimming cost V 5 bases and J 7 bases; bases outside gene matches: 10. This CDR3 region has 16 residues. CDR1 is LGHNA and CDR2 is YNFKEQ in the germline V gene. CDR3: CASSGWGLAAENEQFF. Written as DNA, the CDR3 is TGTGCCAGCAGCGGCTGGGGACTAGCGGCGGAGAATGAGCAGTTCTTC.

This clonotype was recorded many times. This beta chain lies outside the target of a library built for alpha chains; its clone size means little. This sequence joins TRBV29-1 and TRBJ2-1, with TRBD2 as a possible D gene (7 bases). The V gene's germline CDR1 is SQVTM and CDR2 ANQGSEA. V shed 3 bases and J shed 7 bases, with 10 bases lying between them. The CDR3 runs to 12 residues. CDR3 bases: TGCAGCGTTGAGGGAGGGGGAAATGAGCAGTTCTTC. Residues: CSVEGGGNEQFF.

This clonotype is classed as medium-sized. This beta chain represents an off-target read in a library built for alpha chains; its size is of limited meaning. V and J are TRBV9 and TRBJ1-2; 10 bases are a match to TRBD1. Germline V gene lookup returns CDR1 SGDLS and CDR2 YYNGEE. Trimming took 4 bases from V and 6 from J; bases not matched to a gene: 9. The length of the CDR3 is 15 residues. This CDR3 reads CASSPTGQGLHGYTF. The CDR3 DNA sequence: TGTGCCAGCAGCCCTACGGGACAGGGGCTTCATGGCTACACCTTC.

This clonotype occurred a few times. Within a library made for alpha chains, this beta chain is off target, and its count is uninformative. V usage is TRBV10-3 and J usage is TRBJ1-2; D gene ambiguous. The ends were cut back, 3 bases at V and 2 bases at J, with 7 bases in the middle. The germline V gene encodes CDR1 ENHRY and CDR2 SYGVKD. The CDR3 consists of 13 residues. CDR3 coding DNA: TGTGCCATCAGTGAAGTATTCAACTATGGCTACACCTTC. Protein product: CAISEVFNYGYTF.

This clonotype was detected ten times or more. The library was built for alpha chains, so this beta chain is an off-target read and its size means little. The gene calls are TRBV11-2 and TRBJ1-1; D gene uncertain. Trimming shortened V by 3 bases and J by 2 bases, and 7 bases separated the two germline ends. The CDR3 has 13 amino acids. The germline gives CDR1 SGHAT, CDR2 FQNNGV. CDR3 in amino acids: CASSFWGNTEAFF. The CDR3 region has the DNA TGTGCCAGCAGCTTTTGGGGTAACACTGAAGCTTTCTTT. Full variable domain (missing parts from reference TRBV11-2 and TRBJ1-1): EAGVAQSPRYKIIEKRQSVAFWCNPISGHATLYWYQQILGQGPKLLIQFQNNGVVDDSQLPKDRFSAERLKGVDSTLKIQPAKLEDSAVYLCASSFWGNTEAFFGQGTRLTVV.

As to this clonotype: This beta chain turned up in a library designed for alpha chains; as an off-target read, its abundance says little. V is TRBV7-3 and J is TRBJ2-3; no clear D gene. This CDR3 region has 13 residues. CDR1 is SGHTA and CDR2 is FQGTGA in the germline V gene. Trimming removed 5 bases from V and 0 bases from J, with 6 bases in between. In nucleotides, the CDR3 is TGTGCCAGCAGCGACCCTAGCACAGATACGCAGTATTTT. Translated: CASSDPSTDTQYF. Looking up the rest from reference TRBV7-3 and TRBJ2-3 gives the full variable domain: GAGVSQTPSNKVTEKGKYVELRCDPISGHTALYWYRQSLGQGPEFLIYFQGTGAADDSGLPNDRFFAVRPEGSVSTLKIQRTERGDSAVYLCASSDPSTDTQYFGPGTRLTVL.

As concerns this clonotype: A much larger clone lies a single base off, so this may be a read error. This beta chain is an unintended read in a library built for alpha chains; its size means little. This chain joins TRBV6-5 and TRBJ2-3; TRBD1 aligns across 9 bases. The CDR3 loop spans 18 amino acids. CDR1 is MNHEY, CDR2 SVGAGI, per germline. Unmatched junction bases numbered 11, after V lost 2 bases and J lost 2 bases. The CDR3 nucleotides read TGTGCCAGCAGTTACGGGACGGGACAGGGTCTTCCCACAGATACGCAGTATTTT. Amino acids: CASSYGTGQGLPTDTQYF.

This clonotype came up a few times. This beta chain is an off-target read within a library intended for alpha chains, so its frequency means little. The genes are TRBV5-1 and TRBJ2-2, with 7 bases aligning to TRBD1. Germline V gene lookup returns CDR1 SGHRS and CDR2 YFSETQ. The V segment lost 3 bases and the J segment 5 bases; nucleotides outside the gene matches: 4. The CDR3 loop spans 14 amino acids. Here the CDR3 reads CASSSRQGTGELFF. In DNA form, the CDR3 reads TGCGCCAGCAGCTCCCGACAGGGTACCGGGGAGCTGTTTTTT.

In this sample, this clonotype turned up many times. The size of this beta chain means little, since it is a stray read in a library made for alpha chains. The CDR3 here is CATSSGRAQETQYF. The CDR3 DNA follows: TGTGCCACCTCTAGCGGGAGGGCCCAGGAGACCCAGTACTTC. V is TRBV10-3 and J is TRBJ2-5; TRBD2 matches at 12 bases. This CDR3 comprises 14 residues. The germline V gene has CDR1 ENHRY and CDR2 SYGVKD. V gave up 10 bases and J gave up 5 bases; unmatched junction bases: 8.

In its sample, this clonotype was seen many times. Being off target in a library aimed at alpha chains, this beta chain has a size of little meaning. The V call is TRBV3-1, the J call TRBJ2-4; either TRBD1 or TRBD2 may fit D (5 bases each). Trimming pared 0 bases from V and 6 bases from J, leaving 9 bases between. CDR1 LGHDT and CDR2 YNNKEL come from the germline V gene (reference sequence). The CDR3 length is 14 residues. The CDR3 reads CASSQEAGTNIQYF. The CDR3 nucleotides read TGTGCCAGCAGCCAAGAAGCAGGGACAAACATTCAGTACTTC. Drawing the rest from reference TRBV3-1 and TRBJ2-4, the complete variable domain is DTAVSQTPKYLVTQMGNDKSIKCEQNLGHDTMYWYKQDSKKFLKIMFSYNNKELIINETVPNRFSPKSPDKAHLNLHINSLELGDSAVYFCASSQEAGTNIQYFGAGTRLSVL.

In the case of this clonotype: This beta chain represents an off-target read in a library built for alpha chains; its size is of limited meaning. This chain connects TRBV6-1 to TRBJ1-4, with 7 positions matching TRBD1. V lost 6 bases to trimming and J lost 4 bases; unmatched junction nucleotides: 5. Germline CDR1 is MNHNS and CDR2 is SASEGT. The CDR3 extends over 14 amino acids. The CDR3 DNA sequence: TGTGCCAGCAGGGAAACAGGGGTTAATGAAAAACTGTTTTTT. This codes for CASRETGVNEKLFF.

This clonotype has ten or more counts. This beta chain represents an off-target read in a library built for alpha chains; its size is of limited meaning. The genes are TRBV12-3 or TRBV12-4 and TRBJ2-7; 10 bases match TRBD1. The CDR3 runs to 12 residues. With 8 bases clipped from V and 3 bases from J, the junction kept 1 base outside the gene matches. Here the CDR3 DNA reads TGTGCCAGCGGGACAGGGGTCTACGAGCAGTACTTC. Protein product: CASGTGVYEQYF.

This clonotype was seen at least ten times. In a library made to pick up alpha chains, this beta chain is a stray read with a size that means little. The chain recombines TRBV18 with TRBJ2-7; the D gene could be TRBD1 or TRBD2 (6 bases each). This CDR3 is built from 16 residues. CDR1 is KGHSH, CDR2 LQKENI, per germline. Trimming took off 5 bases at V and 0 bases at J, with 17 bases between the two ends. Here the CDR3 reads CASSYSIGGSSYEQYF. The CDR3 DNA follows: TGTGCCAGCTCATACAGCATAGGGGGGAGCTCCTACGAGCAGTACTTC.

Ten or more counts support this clonotype. Since the library was made to target alpha chains, this beta chain is a stray read and its abundance is not meaningful. The chain has TRBV4-1 and TRBJ2-1, with 7 bases fitting TRBD2. The germline CDR1 and CDR2 sequences are MGHRA and YSYEKL. This CDR3 has 16 residues. With 5 bases clipped from V and 1 base from J, the junction kept 8 bases outside the gene matches. The DNA for the CDR3 is TGCGCCAGCAGCTCCTCACTAGCGAGGTCCTACAATGAGCAGTTCTTC. Translating it yields CASSSSLARSYNEQFF.

This clonotype came up many times. Since the library was made to target alpha chains, this beta chain is a stray read and its abundance is not meaningful. The chain is built from TRBV6-5 and TRBJ1-1; D is ambiguous. The CDR3 is 14 residues long. The V end lost 6 bases, the J end lost 2 bases, and 13 bases lay between the germline ends. Germline V lookup: CDR1 MNHEY, CDR2 SVGAGI. The CDR3 DNA sequence: TGTGCCAGCAGATCCGGAATTGGTAACACTGAAGCTTTCTTT. Translation gives CASRSGIGNTEAFF.

This clonotype was picked up a small number of times. The library was designed around alpha chains, so this beta chain is a stray read whose abundance carries little weight. This chain joins TRBV2 and TRBJ2-2; D is undetermined. The germline V gene has CDR1 SNHLY and CDR2 FYNNEI. The CDR3 is made up of 16 amino acids. V lost 2 bases and J 0 bases, leaving 10 bases between the germline ends. The CDR3: CASSEQGPTNTGELFF. The CDR3 coding sequence is TGTGCCAGCAGTGAACAAGGGCCTACGAACACCGGGGAGCTGTTTTTT.

On this clonotype: Little can be read into the size of this beta chain, an off-target read in a library designed for alpha chains. This chain links TRBV12-3 or TRBV12-4 with TRBJ1-1; 9 bases align to TRBD1. The CDR3 contains 16 residues. V shed 2 bases and J 4 bases; nucleotides not matched to a gene: 8. The CDR3 bases are TGTGCCAGCAGTTTAACATTCGGACAGGGGTCCACTGAAGCTTTCTTT. This encodes CASSLTFGQGSTEAFF.

This clonotype is labeled medium-sized. This beta chain represents an off-target read in a library built for alpha chains; its size is of limited meaning. The V gene is TRBV30, the J gene TRBJ2-7; 10 nucleotides line up with TRBD1. Germline V gene data show CDR1 as GTSNPN and CDR2 as SVGIG (reference sequence). Losses at the gene ends were 3 bases for V and 0 bases for J; bases not matched to a gene: 11. The CDR3 extends over 17 amino acids. The CDR3 here is CAWRDNGGTGVSYEQYF. The CDR3 DNA reads TGTGCCTGGAGAGACAACGGGGGGACAGGGGTCTCCTACGAGCAGTACTTC.

Remarks on this clonotype: A library prepared for alpha chains yielded this beta chain as an off-target read; its size is of little meaning. The V and J genes are TRBV20-1 and TRBJ2-1; D unclear. Deletions cut 4 bases from V and 4 bases from J, with 14 bases between. The CDR3 runs to 14 residues. The germline gives CDR1 DFQATT, CDR2 SNEGSKA (reference sequence). The CDR3 bases are TGCAGTGCTACACACGAGTCTCGGTACAATGAGCAGTTCTTC. It codes for CSATHESRYNEQFF.

This clonotype has a count of ten or more. This beta chain is an off-target read within a library intended for alpha chains, so its frequency means little. This chain uses TRBV28 with TRBJ1-5; perhaps TRBD1 as D (6 bases). The length of the CDR3 is 13 residues. CDR1 MDHEN and CDR2 SYDVKM come from the germline V gene. V gave up 2 bases and J gave up 6 bases, with 8 bases separating them. The CDR3 sequence: CASSLTGSQPQHF. Written as DNA, the CDR3 is TGTGCCAGCAGTTTAACAGGGAGTCAGCCCCAGCATTTT.

This clonotype has at least ten counts. A library prepared for alpha chains yielded this beta chain as an off-target read; its size is of little meaning. The CDR3 DNA is TGTGCCAGCAGCCGATACCAGCCGACCGGCCAAGAGACCCAGTACTTC. This sequence encodes CASSRYQPTGQETQYF. The genes are TRBV7-6 and TRBJ2-5, with unresolved D. Germline values: CDR1 SGHVS, CDR2 FNYEAQ. Deletions cut 5 bases from V and 1 base from J, with 17 bases between. This CDR3 comprises 16 residues. The full variable domain, in which reference TRBV7-6 and TRBJ2-5 provide the parts outside the CDR3, is GAGVSQSPRYKVTKRGQDVALRCDPISGHVSLYWYRQALGQGPEFLTYFNYEAQQDKSGLPNDRFSAERPEGSISTLTIQRTEQRDSAMYRCASSRYQPTGQETQYFGPGTRLLVL.

This clonotype was seen at least ten times. The library was designed around alpha chains, so this beta chain is a stray read whose abundance carries little weight. The J gene is TRBJ1-5, the V gene TRBV15; D not certain. CDR3 length: 13 residues. Deletions cut 4 bases from V and 6 bases from J, with 10 bases between. Germline loops: CDR1 LNHNV, CDR2 YYDKDF (reference sequence). The CDR3 region has the DNA TGTGCCACCAGCATAAGGGAGGGTCAGCCCCAGCATTTT. Protein: CATSIREGQPQHF.

This clonotype qualifies as medium-sized. This beta chain turned up in a library designed for alpha chains; as an off-target read, its abundance says little. The CDR3 DNA reads TGTGCCAGCAGCCAGAGCGACAGGGAAAATCAGCCCCAGCATTTT. It specifies CASSQSDRENQPQHF. V is TRBV7-9 and J is TRBJ1-5; TRBD1 aligns across 7 bases. The CDR3 is 15 residues long. Germline loops: CDR1 SEHNR, CDR2 FQNEAQ (reference sequence). V trimming: 5 bases; J trimming: 4 bases; junction bases outside the gene matches: 8.

This clonotype has at least ten counts. With the library built for alpha chains, this beta chain is off target and its frequency is not meaningful. DNA for the CDR3: TGCAGCCCCACGACAGCGGGAGGGCCGAGTGGAGAGACCCAGTACTTC. It yields the protein CSPTTAGGPSGETQYF. V gene TRBV29-1 combines with J gene TRBJ2-5; 10 bases agree with TRBD2. CDR3 length: 16 amino acids. Trimming took 8 bases from V and 4 from J; bases not matched to a gene: 16. Germline V lookup: CDR1 SQVTM, CDR2 ANQGSEA.